This TCR beta chain was sequenced for a study of T cells in Graves' hyperthyroidism and ophthalmopathy. Germline CDR1 is SQVTM and CDR2 is ANQGSEA. The length of the CDR3 is 13 residues. This clonotype showed up many times. The germline gene is not matched at one end of the junction; a read error may be the cause. The CDR3 regions of TCR beta were amplified from RNA transcripts. Carried out on the TCR CDR3, a first-round RT-PCR used the HTBI primer set. TCRdb fed the multiplex PCR reads into MiXCR, producing one record per CDR3 protein. The sample contains 400,000 or so distinct CDR3 sequences, roughly 15% of which appear only once.

The source material was blood. The TCR originated in a woman younger than 45 with Graves' ophthalmopathy. The chain recombines TRBV29-1 with TRBJ1-1, with no clear D. CDR3: CSAEDRLAVEAFF. DNA for the CDR3: TGCAGCGCTGAAGATCGTTTGGCAGTTGAAGCTTTCTTT.